The clone carrying this T cell receptor (beta chain) was observed a few times. The antigen is undetermined. Germline lookup yields CDR1 LGHDT and CDR2 YNNKEL (reference sequence). The CDR3 has 13 amino acids. V was pared by 4 bases and J by 7 bases, with 10 bases between. Sequencing used immunoSEQ multiplex PCR; TCRdb keeps in-frame clones, though not all of them. The sample lists approximately 140,000 clones; 90% were seen once. The sample originates from a study of T cell responses to AZD1222 COVID-19 vaccine. Whether given at about 4 or about 12 weeks, second doses were pooled. Points from the study as a whole: Within unmutated variant regions lay the reported targets of nearly half of spike-specific TCRs. Repertoires were obtained solely post-peak T cell response. Clonal diversity may have been underestimated in mostly white British donors.

The chain employs TRBV3-1 (or the pseudogene TRBV3-2) and TRBJ1-4; D is ambiguous. The TCR sequence derives from an adult who received the AZD1222 COVID-19 vaccine. This sample comprised peripheral blood, obtained 28 days after the second AZD1222 dose. CDR3 DNA sequence: TGTGCCAGCAGCCCCGGCGCGCGTGAAAAACTGTTTTTT. It is translated as CASSPGAREKLFF.